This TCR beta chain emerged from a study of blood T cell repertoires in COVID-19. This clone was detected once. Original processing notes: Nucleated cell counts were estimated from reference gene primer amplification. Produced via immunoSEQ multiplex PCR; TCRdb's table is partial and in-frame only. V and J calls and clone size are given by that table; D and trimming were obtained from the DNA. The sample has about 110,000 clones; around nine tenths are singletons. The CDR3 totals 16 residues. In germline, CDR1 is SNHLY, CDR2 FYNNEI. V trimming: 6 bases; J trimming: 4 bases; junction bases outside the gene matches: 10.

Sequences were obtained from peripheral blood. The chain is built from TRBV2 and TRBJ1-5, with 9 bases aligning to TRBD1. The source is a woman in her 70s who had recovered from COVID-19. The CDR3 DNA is TGTGCCAGCAGGGCTCCGGGACAGGGTAGGAATCAGCCCCAGCATTTT. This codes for CASRAPGQGRNQPQHF.